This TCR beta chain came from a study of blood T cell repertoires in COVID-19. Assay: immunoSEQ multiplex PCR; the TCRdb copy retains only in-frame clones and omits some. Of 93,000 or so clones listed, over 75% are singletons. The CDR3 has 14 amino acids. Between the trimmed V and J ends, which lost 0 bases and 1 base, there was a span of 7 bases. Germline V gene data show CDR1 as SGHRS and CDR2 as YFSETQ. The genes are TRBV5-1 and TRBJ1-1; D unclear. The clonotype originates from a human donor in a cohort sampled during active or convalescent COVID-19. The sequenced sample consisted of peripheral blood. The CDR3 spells CASSLVAENTEAFF. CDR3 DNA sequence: TGCGCCAGCAGCTTGGTTGCAGAGAACACTGAAGCTTTCTTT.